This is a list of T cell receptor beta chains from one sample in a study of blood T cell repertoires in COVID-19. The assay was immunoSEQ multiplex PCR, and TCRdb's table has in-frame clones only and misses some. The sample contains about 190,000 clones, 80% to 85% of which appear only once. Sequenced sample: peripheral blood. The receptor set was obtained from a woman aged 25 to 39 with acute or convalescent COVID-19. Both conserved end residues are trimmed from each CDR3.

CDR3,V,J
ASRIDGSRTDTQY,TRBV5-1,TRBJ2-3
ASSSTGPYIQY,TRBV5-6,TRBJ2-4
ASSSTLTGVYGYT,TRBV11-1,TRBJ1-2
ASSHRTADTQY,TRBV11-3,TRBJ2-3
ASSFNRAGGPVRETQY,TRBV5-1,TRBJ2-5
ASVGQHTEAF,TRBV28,TRBJ1-1
ASRPTGAKYGYT,TRBV2,TRBJ1-2
ASSPGGTVGGYT,TRBV7-2,TRBJ1-2
ATREARNNEQF,TRBV10-2,TRBJ2-1
ASSSNRGRPQH,TRBV7-2,TRBJ1-5
ASSSTGGGSPLH,TRBV7-9,TRBJ1-6
ASSVTGLEYTIY,TRBV7-9,TRBJ1-3
ASSPGQGASFYEQY,TRBV2,TRBJ2-7
ASSLGRGPDTQY,TRBV2,TRBJ2-3
ASSQLGLAGNNEQF,TRBV4-3,TRBJ2-1
ASSSPGQNTEAF,TRBV5-4,TRBJ1-1
ASSLEDSYEQY,TRBV12-3/TRBV12-4,TRBJ2-7
ASRQGNTEAF,TRBV14,TRBJ1-1
ASSLPGGHQPQH,TRBV28,TRBJ1-5
ASSLSSVGEQF,TRBV5-1,TRBJ2-1
AIEERQGSYEQY,TRBV10-3,TRBJ2-7
ASSLGRSRTYGYT,TRBV13,TRBJ1-2
ASSPYPRSEQF,TRBV7-2,TRBJ2-1
ASSQSGGGTDTQY,TRBV3-1/TRBV3-2,TRBJ2-3
ASSSGQGSSINNEQF,TRBV11-2,TRBJ2-1
ASSQDFRTGGVSYNEQF,TRBV3-1/TRBV3-2,TRBJ2-1
ASTSRQGARNEQY,TRBV28,TRBJ2-7